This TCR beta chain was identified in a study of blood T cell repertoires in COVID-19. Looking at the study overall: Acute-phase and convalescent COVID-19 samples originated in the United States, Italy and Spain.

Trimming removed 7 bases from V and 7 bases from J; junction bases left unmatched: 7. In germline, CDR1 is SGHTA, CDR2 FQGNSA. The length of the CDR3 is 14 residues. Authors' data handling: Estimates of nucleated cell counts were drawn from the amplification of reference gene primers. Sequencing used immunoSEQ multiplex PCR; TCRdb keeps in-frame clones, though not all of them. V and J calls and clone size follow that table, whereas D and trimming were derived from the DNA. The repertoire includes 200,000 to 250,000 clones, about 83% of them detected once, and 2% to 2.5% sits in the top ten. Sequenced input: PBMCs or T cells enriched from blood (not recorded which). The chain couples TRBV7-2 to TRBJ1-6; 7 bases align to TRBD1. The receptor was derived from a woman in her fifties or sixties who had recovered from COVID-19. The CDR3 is CASTKGQQNSPLHF. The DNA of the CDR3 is TGTGCCAGCACCAAGGGACAGCAGAATTCACCCCTCCACTTT.